The entry that follows covers one T cell receptor (beta chain) sequence. Its antigen is undetermined. These data are taken from a study of human T cells and chemical hapten exposure. Original analysis: Individual samples carried between roughly 23,224 and 690,600 TCRs, with 85,000 to 100,000 as the median. One entry per CDR3 protein results from TCRdb running MiXCR on the RACE reads. For this entry, the V and J calls and clone size follow TCRdb and not the study's own pipeline. This table has over 75,000 distinct CDR3 sequences, around 7.8% appearing once. Overall study results and limits: Patch test score showed a positive correlation with PT1 expanded TCR counts.

Described time point: patch test 1, 2 weeks after DPC sensitization. As to treatment: therapeutic diphenylcyclopropenone sensitization with weekly scalp DPC. The germline V gene has CDR1 SNHLY and CDR2 FYNNEI. This CDR3 is 14 amino acids long. The ends lost 7 bases at V and 7 bases at J; junction bases unmatched: 9. The clonotype was recovered from a woman aged 25 to 39 with alopecia areata. Some clones in this sample may be carry-over from other donors' samples. The gene calls are TRBV2 and TRBJ2-1, with 8 bases identical to TRBD1. The sequenced sample was whole blood, obtained in connection with sensitization to the hapten diphenylcyclopropenone (DPC). The CDR3 DNA sequence: TGTGCCAGCACTCGACAGGGGTGTTGGAATGAGCAGTTCTTC. Amino acid sequence: CASTRQGCWNEQFF.